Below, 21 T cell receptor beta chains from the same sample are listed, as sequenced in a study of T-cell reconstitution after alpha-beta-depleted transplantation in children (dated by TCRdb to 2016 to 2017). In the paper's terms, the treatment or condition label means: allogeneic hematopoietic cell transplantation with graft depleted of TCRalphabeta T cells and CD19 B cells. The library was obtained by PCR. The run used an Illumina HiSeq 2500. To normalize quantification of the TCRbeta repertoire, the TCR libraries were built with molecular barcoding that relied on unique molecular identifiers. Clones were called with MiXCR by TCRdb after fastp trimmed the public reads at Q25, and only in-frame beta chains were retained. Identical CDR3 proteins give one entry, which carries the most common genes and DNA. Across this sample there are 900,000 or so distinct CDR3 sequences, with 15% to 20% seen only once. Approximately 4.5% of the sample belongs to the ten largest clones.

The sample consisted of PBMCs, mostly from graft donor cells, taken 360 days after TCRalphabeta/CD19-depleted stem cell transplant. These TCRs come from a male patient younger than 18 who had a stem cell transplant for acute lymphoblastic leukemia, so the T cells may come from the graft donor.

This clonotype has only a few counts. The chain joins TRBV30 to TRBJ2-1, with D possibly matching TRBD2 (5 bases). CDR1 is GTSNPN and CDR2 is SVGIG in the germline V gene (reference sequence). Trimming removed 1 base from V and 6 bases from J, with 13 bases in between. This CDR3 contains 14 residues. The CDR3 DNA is TGTGCCTGGAGTGCCCCCGTCGCGGGCAATGAGCAGTTCTTC. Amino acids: CAWSAPVAGNEQFF.

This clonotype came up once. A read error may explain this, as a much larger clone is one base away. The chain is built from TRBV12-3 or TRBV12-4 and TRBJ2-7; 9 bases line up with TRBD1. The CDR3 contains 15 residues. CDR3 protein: CASRLSGTGSYKQYF. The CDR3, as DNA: TGTGCCAGCAGACTCTCCGGGACAGGGAGCTACAAGCAGTACTTC.

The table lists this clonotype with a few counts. The CDR3 bases are TGTGCCAGCAGGCCCTTACGATTCACCTACAATGAGCAGTTCTTC. Translation: CASRPLRFTYNEQFF. The chain is built from TRBV27 and TRBJ2-1, with D uncertain. Trimming took off 6 bases at V and 2 bases at J, with 14 bases between the two ends. There are 15 residues in the CDR3. CDR1 and CDR2 from the germline V gene are MNHEY and SMNVEV (reference sequence).

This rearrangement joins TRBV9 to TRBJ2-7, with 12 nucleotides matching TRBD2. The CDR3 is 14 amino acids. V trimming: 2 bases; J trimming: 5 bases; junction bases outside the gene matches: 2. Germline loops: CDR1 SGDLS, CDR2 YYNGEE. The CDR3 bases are TGTGCCAGCAGCGTCAGACTAGCGGGAGACGAGCAGTACTTC. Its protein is CASSVRLAGDEQYF.

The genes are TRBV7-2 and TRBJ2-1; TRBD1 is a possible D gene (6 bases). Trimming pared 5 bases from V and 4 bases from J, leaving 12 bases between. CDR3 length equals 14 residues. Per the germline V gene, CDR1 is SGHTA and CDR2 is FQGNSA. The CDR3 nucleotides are TGTGCCAGCAGCACATACAGGGATTACAATGAGCAGTTCTTC. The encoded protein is CASSTYRDYNEQFF.

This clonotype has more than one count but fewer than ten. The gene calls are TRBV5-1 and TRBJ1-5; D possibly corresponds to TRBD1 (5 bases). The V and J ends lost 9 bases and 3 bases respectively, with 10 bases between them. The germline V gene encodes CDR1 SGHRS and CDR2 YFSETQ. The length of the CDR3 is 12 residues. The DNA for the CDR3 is TGCGCCAACCGACAGTCCAATCAGCCCCAGCATTTT. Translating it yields CANRQSNQPQHF.

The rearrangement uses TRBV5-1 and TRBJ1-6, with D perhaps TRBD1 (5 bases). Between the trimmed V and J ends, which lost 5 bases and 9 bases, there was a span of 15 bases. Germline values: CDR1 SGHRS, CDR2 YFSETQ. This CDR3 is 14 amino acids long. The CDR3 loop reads CASSSRGRASPLHF. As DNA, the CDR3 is TGCGCCAGCAGTAGCCGGGGCCGGGCTTCACCCCTCCACTTT.

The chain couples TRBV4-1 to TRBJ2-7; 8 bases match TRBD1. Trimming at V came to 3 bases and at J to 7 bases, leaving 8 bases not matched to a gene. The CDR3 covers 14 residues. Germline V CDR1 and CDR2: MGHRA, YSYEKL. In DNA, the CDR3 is TGCGCCAGCAGCCACCAGGGGGCTAGGGGGGAGCAGTACTTC. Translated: CASSHQGARGEQYF.

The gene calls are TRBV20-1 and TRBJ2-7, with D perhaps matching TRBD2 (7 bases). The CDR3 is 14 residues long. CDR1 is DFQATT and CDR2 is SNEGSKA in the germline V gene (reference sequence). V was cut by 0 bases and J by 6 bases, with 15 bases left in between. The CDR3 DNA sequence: TGCAGTGCTAGAGATGTGAGGGGGGGGAGCGAGCAGTACTTC. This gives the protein CSARDVRGGSEQYF.

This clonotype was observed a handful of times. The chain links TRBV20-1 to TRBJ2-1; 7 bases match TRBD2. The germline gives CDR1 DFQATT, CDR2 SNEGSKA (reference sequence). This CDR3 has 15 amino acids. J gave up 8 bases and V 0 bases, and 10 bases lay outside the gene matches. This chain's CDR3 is CSARDLGGRRYEQFF. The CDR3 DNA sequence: TGCAGTGCTAGAGATCTAGGCGGGAGAAGGTATGAGCAGTTCTTC.

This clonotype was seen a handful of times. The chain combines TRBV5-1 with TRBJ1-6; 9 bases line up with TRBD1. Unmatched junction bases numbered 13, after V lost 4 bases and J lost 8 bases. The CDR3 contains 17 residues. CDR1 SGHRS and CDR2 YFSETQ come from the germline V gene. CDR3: CASSPWTGVSGHSPLHF. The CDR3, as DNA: TGCGCCAGCAGCCCTTGGACAGGGGTATCGGGGCATTCACCCCTCCACTTT.

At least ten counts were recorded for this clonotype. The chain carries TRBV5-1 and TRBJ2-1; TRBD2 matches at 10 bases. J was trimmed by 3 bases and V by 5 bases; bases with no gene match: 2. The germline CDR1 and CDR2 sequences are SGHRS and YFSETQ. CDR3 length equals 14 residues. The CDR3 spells CASRLAGYYNEQFF. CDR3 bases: TGCGCCAGCAGACTAGCGGGGTACTACAATGAGCAGTTCTTC.

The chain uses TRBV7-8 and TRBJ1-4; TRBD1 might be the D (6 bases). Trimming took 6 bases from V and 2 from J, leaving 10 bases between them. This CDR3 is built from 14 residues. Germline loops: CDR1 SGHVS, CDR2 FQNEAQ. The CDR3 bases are TGTGCCAGCAGGACAGGCACGACTAATGAAAAACTGTTTTTT. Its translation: CASRTGTTNEKLFF.

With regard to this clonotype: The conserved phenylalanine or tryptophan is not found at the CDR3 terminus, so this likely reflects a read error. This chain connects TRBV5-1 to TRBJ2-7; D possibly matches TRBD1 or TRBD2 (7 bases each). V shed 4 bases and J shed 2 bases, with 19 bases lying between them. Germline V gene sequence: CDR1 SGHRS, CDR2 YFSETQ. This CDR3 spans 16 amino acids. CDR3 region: CASSANDREGPYEQYC. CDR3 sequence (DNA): TGCGCCAGCAGCGCAAACGACAGGGAGGGACCCTACGAGCAGTACTGC.

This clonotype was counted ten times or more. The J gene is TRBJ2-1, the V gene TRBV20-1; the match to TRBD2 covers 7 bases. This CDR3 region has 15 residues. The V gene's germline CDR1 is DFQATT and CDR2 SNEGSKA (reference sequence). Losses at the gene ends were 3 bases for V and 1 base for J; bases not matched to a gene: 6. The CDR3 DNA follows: TGCAGTGCTAGGACTCTAGCGGTTTCCTACAATGAGCAGTTCTTC. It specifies CSARTLAVSYNEQFF.

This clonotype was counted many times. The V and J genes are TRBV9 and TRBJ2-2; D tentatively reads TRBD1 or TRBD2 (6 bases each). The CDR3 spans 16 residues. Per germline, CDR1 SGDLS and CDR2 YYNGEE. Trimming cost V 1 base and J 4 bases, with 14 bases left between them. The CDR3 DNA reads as TGTGCCAGCAGCGTATCTGGGGGGCTGGCCACCGGGGAGCTGTTTTTT. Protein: CASSVSGGLATGELFF. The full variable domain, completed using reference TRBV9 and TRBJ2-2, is DSGVTQTPKHLITATGQRVTLRCSPRSGDLSVYWYQQSLDQGLQFLIQYYNGEERAKGNILERFSAQQFPDLHSELNLSSLELGDSALYFCASSVSGGLATGELFFGEGSRLTVL.

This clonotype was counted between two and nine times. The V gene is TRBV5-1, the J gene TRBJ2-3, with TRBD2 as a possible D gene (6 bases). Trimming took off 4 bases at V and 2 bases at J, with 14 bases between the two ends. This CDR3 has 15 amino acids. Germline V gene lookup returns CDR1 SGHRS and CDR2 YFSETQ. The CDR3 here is CASSRRETDTDTQYF. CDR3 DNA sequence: TGCGCCAGCAGCCGACGGGAGACGGACACAGATACGCAGTATTTT.

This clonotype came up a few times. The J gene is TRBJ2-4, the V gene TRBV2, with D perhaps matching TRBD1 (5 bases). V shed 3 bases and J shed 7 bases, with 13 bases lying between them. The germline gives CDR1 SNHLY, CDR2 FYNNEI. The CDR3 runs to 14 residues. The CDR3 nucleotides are TGTGCCAGCAGTGAGGTCCAGGGTGTGAACATTCAGTACTTC. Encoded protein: CASSEVQGVNIQYF. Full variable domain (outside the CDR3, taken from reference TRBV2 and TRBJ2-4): EPEVTQTPSHQVTQMGQEVILRCVPISNHLYFYWYRQILGQKVEFLVSFYNNEISEKSEIFDDQFSVERPDGSNFTLKIRSTKLEDSAMYFCASSEVQGVNIQYFGAGTRLSVL.

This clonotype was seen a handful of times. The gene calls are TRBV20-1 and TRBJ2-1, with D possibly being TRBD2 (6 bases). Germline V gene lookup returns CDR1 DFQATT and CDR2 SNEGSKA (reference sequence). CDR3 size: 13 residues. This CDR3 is CGPRRVDYNEQFF. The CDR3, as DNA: TGCGGACCTCGGAGGGTCGACTACAATGAGCAGTTCTTC.

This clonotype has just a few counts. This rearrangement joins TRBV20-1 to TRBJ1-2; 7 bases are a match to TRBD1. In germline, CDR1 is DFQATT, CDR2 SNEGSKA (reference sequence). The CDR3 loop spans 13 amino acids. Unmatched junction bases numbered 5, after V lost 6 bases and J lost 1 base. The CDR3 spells CSAPTGYNYGYTF. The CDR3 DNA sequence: TGCAGTGCCCCGACAGGGTATAACTATGGCTACACCTTC.

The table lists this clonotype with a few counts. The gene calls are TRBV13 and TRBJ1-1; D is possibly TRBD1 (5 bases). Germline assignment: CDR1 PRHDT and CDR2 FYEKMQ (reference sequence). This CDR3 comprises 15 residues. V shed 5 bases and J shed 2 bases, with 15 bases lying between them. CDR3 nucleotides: TGTGCCAGCAGCCCCTGGACGAGGGGCAACACTGAAGCTTTCTTT. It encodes CASSPWTRGNTEAFF. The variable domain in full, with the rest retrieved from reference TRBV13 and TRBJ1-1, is AAGVIQSPRHLIKEKRETATLKCYPIPRHDTVYWYQQGPGQDPQFLISFYEKMQSDKGSIPDRFSAQQFSDYHSELNMSSLELGDSALYFCASSPWTRGNTEAFFGQGTRLTVV.